This T cell receptor beta chain was recovered during a study of cytomegalovirus exposure and HLA in healthy donors. This clone appeared once. This PCR relied on a set of 60 Vbeta primers and 13 Jbeta primers. Only in-frame clones appear in the TCRdb table, and some are missing; sequencing was by immunoSEQ multiplex PCR. The table includes 130,000 or so clones, around 80% detected once. Per the germline V gene, CDR1 is SQVTM and CDR2 is ANQGSEA. V was shortened by 7 bases and J by 3 bases, with 18 bases between the two germline ends. The CDR3 runs to 14 residues. The receptor's source is a young man in good health and CMV-seropositive. Sequencing input: PBMCs. V gene TRBV29-1 combines with J gene TRBJ1-2, with a possible D match to TRBD1 (6 bases). Written as DNA, the CDR3 is TGCAGCGCCAGCACCCCAGGACAGTACTATGGCTACACCTTC. It is translated as CSASTPGQYYGYTF.